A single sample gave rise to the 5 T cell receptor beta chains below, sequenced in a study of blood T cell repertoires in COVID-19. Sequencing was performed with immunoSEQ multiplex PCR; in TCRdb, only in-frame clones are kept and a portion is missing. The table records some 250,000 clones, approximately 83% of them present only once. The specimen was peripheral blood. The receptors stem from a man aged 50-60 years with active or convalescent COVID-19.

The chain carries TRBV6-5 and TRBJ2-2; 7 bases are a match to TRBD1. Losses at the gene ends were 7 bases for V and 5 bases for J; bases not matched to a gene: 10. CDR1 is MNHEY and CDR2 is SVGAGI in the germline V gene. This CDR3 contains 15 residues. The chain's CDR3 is CASTFRDRVTGELFF. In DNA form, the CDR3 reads TGTGCCAGCACCTTCCGGGACAGAGTTACCGGGGAGCTGTTTTTT.

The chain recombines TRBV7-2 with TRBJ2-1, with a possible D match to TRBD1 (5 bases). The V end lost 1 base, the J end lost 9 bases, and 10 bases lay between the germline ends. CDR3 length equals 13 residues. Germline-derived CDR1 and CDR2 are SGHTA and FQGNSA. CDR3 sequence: CASSLVVQVEQFF. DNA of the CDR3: TGTGCCAGCAGCTTAGTCGTACAGGTTGAGCAGTTCTTC.

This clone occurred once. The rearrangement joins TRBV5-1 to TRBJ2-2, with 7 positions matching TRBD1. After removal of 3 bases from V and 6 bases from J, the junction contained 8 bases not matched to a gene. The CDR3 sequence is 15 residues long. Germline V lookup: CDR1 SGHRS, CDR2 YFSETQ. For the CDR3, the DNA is TGCGCCAGCAGCTCCGACAGGGTAAGTCCCGGGGAGCTGTTTTTT. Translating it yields CASSSDRVSPGELFF.

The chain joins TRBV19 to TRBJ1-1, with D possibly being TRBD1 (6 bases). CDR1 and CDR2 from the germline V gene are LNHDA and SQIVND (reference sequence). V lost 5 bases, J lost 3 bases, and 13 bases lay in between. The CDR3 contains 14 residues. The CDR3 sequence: CASSGQYRDTEAFF. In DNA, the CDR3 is TGTGCCAGTAGTGGACAGTATCGGGACACTGAAGCTTTCTTT.

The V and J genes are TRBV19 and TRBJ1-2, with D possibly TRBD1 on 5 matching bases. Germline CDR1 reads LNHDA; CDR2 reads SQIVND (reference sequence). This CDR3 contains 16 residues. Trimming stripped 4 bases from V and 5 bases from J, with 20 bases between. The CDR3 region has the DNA TGTGCCAGTAGTACCTCCCTGGGGCCGGAGAGGTATGGCTACACCTTC. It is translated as CASSTSLGPERYGYTF.